This TCR beta chain was identified during a study of shared clonotypes between healthy human individuals (dated by TCRdb to about 2020). Concerning the study at large: The cohort included three men and a couple of women between 18 and 49 years of age. For each donor, CD4 naive and CD4 memory were each run on three plates, CD8 naive on two plates, and CD8 memory on one plate. Libraries were prepared and TCR repertoires were sequenced by different laboratories using diverse techniques, in order to increase sequencing depth and limit assay-specific biases. Leukapheresis yielded between about 0.9 and 8.9 billion PBMCs per donor. The study deeply sequenced blood TCR repertoires of about 5 healthy adults to estimate repertoire size and the extent of clonotype sharing between individuals. Findings and caveats that apply to the study as a whole: Pairwise subsampling led to the expectation that sequencing depth would affect the degree of clonotype sharing among donors. Naive subsets generally had larger estimated clonotype richness than memory subsets. Sampling was restricted to blood, and TCR repertoires in tissues likely differ from the TCR repertoires found in blood. Compared with non-shared clonotypes, the clonotypes found in all four sorted-subset donors had higher generation probabilities. Because the study included only a small number of donors, the genetic and exposure-history diversity represented was limited. When a handful of donors were compared, the shared fraction of clonotypes was approximately 5% for naive CD4, roughly 3.4% for naive CD8, more than 2% for memory CD4, and 0.35% to 0.5% for memory CD8. Even with the large sequencing depth, rarefaction of the sorted-subset datasets indicated that sequencing was incomplete.

Compared with germline, V lacks 5 bases and J lacks 8 bases; bases without a gene match: 15. Per the germline V gene, SGHRS is the CDR1 and YFSETQ is the CDR2. The CDR3, cysteine through phenylalanine, is 16 amino acids long. The CDR3 DNA has 48 bases and is translated from base 1. The donors were healthy, HIV-negative adults who had no recently reported acute infections or vaccinations. Only Caucasian adults living in Nashville, Tennessee, USA were represented among the donors. CD4+ T cells were enriched through magnetic negative selection, after which naive cells were positively selected on CD45RA and the remaining negative fraction served as the memory subset. Blood was collected by leukapheresis, and PBMCs were isolated by Ficoll-Histopaque density gradient centrifugation and then cryopreserved in liquid nitrogen vapor phase. Analytical flow cytometry was used to check the purity and quantity of every magnetically sorted T cell population. From each sorted fraction, genomic DNA was isolated and quantified by UV absorbance on a Nanodrop 2000c.

Using the deep immunoSEQ assay, TCR CDR3 regions were amplified from genomic DNA by multiplex PCR. Extracted genomic DNA from each cell subset was distributed evenly across all wells of several immunoSEQ 96-well plates, and each plate was treated as a replicate. For sorted subsets, approximately 0.2 ug of genomic DNA, equivalent to around 30,000 T cell genomes, went into each replicate PCR. Purified libraries were measured with a Qubit 3.0 fluorometer, size-checked on a Bioanalyzer 2100, and measured again with the KAPA Library Quantification kit. Every immunoSEQ 96-well plate was sequenced on a separate single-read 150-cycle Illumina NextSeq 550 flow cell. In the original analysis: Because the immunoSEQ output held only junctional sequences and lacked quality scores, the filtering could not match the filtering applied to full-length reads. Sequences were annotated with PyIR, a Python wrapper for IgBLAST v1.9, using IMGT germline references to assign V/J genes and CDR3. Reads were removed for weak V/J assignments (E-value above 1e-6), missing CDR3, stop codons, out-of-frame junctions, or ambiguous translated residues. A V3J clonotype was defined by an identical inferred V gene, J gene, and CDR3 amino acid sequence. The percentage overlap between two repertoires was calculated by dividing the number of shared unique clonotypes by the size of the smaller repertoire. RTK rarefaction, the Chao1 estimator, and Recon v2.1 estimates of unobserved clonotypes were used to assess repertoire richness. Generation probabilities were computed with OLGA for all TCRbeta clonotypes obtained by the gDNA method from a few donors. TCRdb stores this immuneACCESS table with in-frame sequences only. Part of the clones is absent; in the studies checked, under half of the shortfall reflects unresolved V genes, and no reason is known for the rest. D and trimming were read from the DNA, whereas the V and J calls and clone size are those reported in that table. Recorded for this sample are about 1.5 million clones; over 95% of them occurred a single time. Of the sample, roughly 1.2% is held by the ten largest clones.

About this clone itself: Its recognized antigen is unknown. No clone much larger than this one lies a single base away; base qualities are absent.

Sequencing was performed on naive CD4+ T cells sorted from blood. What this sample's cell subset or site label stands for: CD45RA+ positively selected. This sequence uses TRBV5-1 and TRBJ2-1, with TRBD2 matching 8 junction bases. The sequence came from a man in his thirties or forties in good health. The DNA sequence is given as TGCGCCAGCAGACCGGGGACTAGGGGACCTGGGGATGAGCAGTTCTTC. Its translation reads: CASRPGTRGPGDEQFF.